The T cell receptor beta chain under discussion was sequenced for a study of shared clonotypes between healthy human individuals (dated by TCRdb to the early 2020s). Regarding the research as a whole: The cohort included three men and a couple of women between 18 and 49 years of age. For each donor, three plates each were used for CD4 naive and CD4 memory, two plates were used for CD8 naive, and one plate was used for CD8 memory. The study deeply sequenced blood TCR repertoires of about 5 healthy adults to estimate repertoire size and the extent of clonotype sharing between individuals. Different laboratories and diverse techniques were used to prepare libraries and sequence TCR repertoires, to increase sequencing depth and limit assay-specific biases. Leukapheresis yielded between about 0.9 and 10 billion PBMCs per donor. What the research found in general, with its limitations: Even with the large sequencing depth, rarefaction of the sorted-subset datasets indicated that sequencing was incomplete. Pairwise subsampling led to the expectation that sequencing depth would affect the degree of clonotype sharing among donors. Around 5.4% of naive CD4, 3.5% of naive CD8, approximately 2% of memory CD4, and 0.4% of memory CD8 clonotypes were shared across a handful of donors. Naive subsets generally had larger estimated clonotype richness than memory subsets did. Only blood was sampled, and tissue TCR repertoires likely differ from those in blood. The small number of donors limited the genetic and exposure-history diversity represented. Clonotypes shared by all four sorted-subset donors showed higher generation probabilities than non-shared clonotypes.

In its sample, this clone was seen a few times. The antigen it recognizes is unknown. The record has no base qualities; no much larger clone is one base away. TCR CDR3 regions were amplified from genomic DNA by multiplex PCR using the deep immunoSEQ assay. For each cell subset, the extracted genomic DNA was distributed evenly across all wells of several immunoSEQ 96-well plates, and each plate served as one replicate. For sorted subsets, approximately 190 ng of genomic DNA, equivalent to around 29,000 T cell genomes, went into each replicate PCR. The purified libraries were quantified using a Qubit 3.0 fluorometer, sized with a Bioanalyzer 2100, and then quantified again using the KAPA Library Quantification kit. A separate single-read 150-cycle Illumina NextSeq 550 flow cell was used to sequence each immunoSEQ 96-well plate. Concerning the study's data processing: Because the immunoSEQ output held only junctional sequences and lacked quality scores, the filtering could not match the filtering applied to full-length reads. To assign V/J genes and CDR3, sequences were annotated using PyIR, a Python wrapper for IgBLAST v1.9, with IMGT germline references. Reads were filtered out if the reads had weak V/J assignments (E-value above 1e-6), no CDR3, stop codons, out-of-frame junctions, or ambiguous translated residues. A V3J clonotype was defined by an identical inferred V gene, J gene, and CDR3 amino acid sequence. Percentage overlap between repertoires was computed as shared unique clonotypes divided by the size of the smaller repertoire. Repertoire richness was assessed with RTK rarefaction, the Chao1 estimator, and Recon v2.1 estimates of unobserved clonotypes. For all TCRbeta clonotypes obtained by the gDNA method from several donors, generation probabilities were computed with OLGA. The table comes from immuneACCESS by way of TCRdb, which keeps in-frame sequences with V and J called. Part of the clones is missing from these tables; in studies checked, under half for an unresolved V gene and the rest for unknown reasons. The V and J calls and the clone size are those of that table, but D and trimming were determined from the DNA. The sample has hundreds of thousands of clones on record, approximately 73% of them singletons. The top ten constitute around 1.8% of the sample.

Donors were healthy HIV-negative adults with no recently reported acute infections or vaccinations. Every donor was a Caucasian adult living in Nashville, Tennessee, USA. CD4+ T cells were enriched by magnetic negative selection; naive cells were then positively selected on CD45RA, and the negative fraction formed the memory subset. Blood was collected by leukapheresis, and PBMCs were isolated by Ficoll-Histopaque density gradient centrifugation and then cryopreserved in liquid nitrogen vapor phase. Analytical flow cytometry was used to check the purity and quantity of every magnetically sorted T cell population. Genomic DNA was isolated from each sorted fraction and quantified by UV absorbance on a Nanodrop 2000c. Sequences LGHNA (CDR1) and YNFKEQ (CDR2) are obtained from the germline V gene. Ends trimmed: V by 2 bases, J by 8 bases; bases unmatched to a gene: 12. From the cysteine through the phenylalanine, the CDR3 covers 17 amino acids. The read is trimmed to its CDR3 DNA, 51 bases read in frame from base 1.

The clonotype was recovered from a woman younger than 45 in good health. Sequencing used memory CD4+ T cells sorted from blood. The label giving this sample's cell subset or site can be read as: CD45RA-negative fraction. Recombination joined TRBV4-2 with TRBJ2-2; 9 bases in between match TRBD2. The DNA is as follows: TGTGCCAGCAGCCAAACTCAGCGGGAGGCCCGAGGAGGGGAGCTGTTTTTT. This yields the protein CASSQTQREARGGELFF.